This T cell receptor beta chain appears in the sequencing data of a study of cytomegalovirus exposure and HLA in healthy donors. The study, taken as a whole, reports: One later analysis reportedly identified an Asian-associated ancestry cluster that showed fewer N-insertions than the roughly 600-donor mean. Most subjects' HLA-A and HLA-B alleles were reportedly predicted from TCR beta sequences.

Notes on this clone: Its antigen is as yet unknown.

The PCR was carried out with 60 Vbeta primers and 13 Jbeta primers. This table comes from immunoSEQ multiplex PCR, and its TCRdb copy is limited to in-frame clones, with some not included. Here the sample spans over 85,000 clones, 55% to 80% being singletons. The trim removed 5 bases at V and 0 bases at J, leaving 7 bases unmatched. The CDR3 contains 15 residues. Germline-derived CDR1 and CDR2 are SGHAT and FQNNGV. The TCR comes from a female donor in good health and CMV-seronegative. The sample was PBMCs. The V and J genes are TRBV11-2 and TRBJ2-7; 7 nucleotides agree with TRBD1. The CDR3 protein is CASSLQQGHSYEQYF. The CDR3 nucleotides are TGTGCCAGCAGCCTCCAACAGGGGCACTCCTACGAGCAGTACTTC. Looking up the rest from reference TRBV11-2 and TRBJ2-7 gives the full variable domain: EAGVAQSPRYKIIEKRQSVAFWCNPISGHATLYWYQQILGQGPKLLIQFQNNGVVDDSQLPKDRFSAERLKGVDSTLKIQPAKLEDSAVYLCASSLQQGHSYEQYFGPGTRLTVT.